These T cell receptor beta chains were read from a single sample in a study of blood T cell repertoires in COVID-19. Produced via immunoSEQ multiplex PCR; TCRdb's table is partial and in-frame only. The sample has 200,000 to 300,000 clones, roughly 90% seen once. The specimen sequenced was peripheral blood. These receptors all stem from a man aged 25 to 45 with active or convalescent COVID-19. CDR3s include the opening cysteine and the closing phenylalanine or tryptophan. Fields, in order: V gene, clone size, CDR3 length, D gene, J gene, CDR3 protein, CDR3 DNA. A D gene is named only where the DNA matches it firmly. A row's size may be missing; if present it is once, few, many or a size class.

TRBV10-3,-,13,TRBD2,TRBJ2-7,CAISGLESYEQYF,TGTGCCATCAGCGGACTAGAGTCCTACGAGCAGTACTTC
TRBV3-1/TRBV3-2,-,15,-,TRBJ2-2,CASSQRAGQPEELFF,TGTGCCAGCAGCCAACGCGCGGGGCAGCCCGAGGAGCTGTTTTTT
TRBV12-3/TRBV12-4,-,13,-,TRBJ1-1,CASSLVEGTEAFF,TGTGCCAGCAGTTTAGTGGAGGGCACTGAAGCTTTCTTT
TRBV6-2/TRBV6-3,-,14,-,TRBJ2-2,CASSYQANTGELFF,TGTGCCAGCAGTTACCAGGCGAACACCGGGGAGCTGTTTTTT
TRBV5-6,-,16,-,TRBJ2-3,CASSLARAGSTDTQYF,TGTGCCAGCAGCTTGGCCCGAGCAGGGAGCACAGATACGCAGTATTTT
TRBV30,-,13,-,TRBJ1-2,CAWSDGGYYGYTF,TGTGCCTGGAGTGACGGGGGTTACTATGGCTACACCTTC
TRBV6-5,-,15,TRBD2,TRBJ2-7,CASSSMTSGGDEQYF,TGTGCCAGCAGTTCGATGACTAGCGGGGGGGACGAGCAGTACTTC
TRBV4-1,-,16,TRBD1,TRBJ1-6,CASSHGTGTAVSPLHF,TGCGCCAGCAGCCATGGAACCGGGACAGCGGTTTCACCCCTCCACTTT
TRBV4-1,-,15,TRBD1,TRBJ1-5,CASSWTGGSNQPQHF,TGCGCCAGCAGCTGGACAGGGGGGAGCAATCAGCCCCAGCATTTT
TRBV5-1,once,18,TRBD1,TRBJ2-4,CASSLGGTGDRVSNWLYF,TGCGCCAGCAGCTTGGGCGGTACAGGGGACAGGGTATCAAACTGGCTATACTTC
TRBV10-3,-,12,-,TRBJ2-5,CATTHSGETQYF,TGTGCCACCACCCACTCGGGGGAGACCCAGTACTTC
TRBV6-5,-,15,-,TRBJ2-2,CASRPGHSAGGELFF,TGTGCCAGCAGGCCGGGCCACTCCGCGGGCGGGGAGCTGTTTTTT
TRBV5-4,-,13,-,TRBJ2-5,CASSSDSRETQYF,TGTGCCAGCAGCTCGGACAGTAGGGAGACCCAGTACTTC
TRBV4-2,-,18,-,TRBJ1-4,CASSRTGQQTATNEKLFF,TGTGCCAGCAGCCGAACTGGACAGCAAACTGCAACTAATGAAAAACTGTTTTTT
TRBV3-1/TRBV3-2,few,14,-,TRBJ1-3,CASSQTDIGNTIYF,TGTGCCAGCAGCCAGACAGATATTGGAAACACCATATATTTT
TRBV7-6,-,19,TRBD2,TRBJ2-1,CASSLNGPELAGGGDEQFF,TGTGCCAGCAGCCTAAACGGGCCCGAACTAGCGGGGGGAGGGGATGAGCAGTTCTTC
TRBV2,-,15,TRBD1,TRBJ1-5,CASSARGVSNQPQHF,TGTGCCAGCAGTGCCAGGGGGGTTAGCAATCAGCCCCAGCATTTT